This TCR beta chain was recovered during a study of tumor-infiltrating lymphocytes in primary liver carcinoma. Across the whole study: The cohort consisted of patients whose primary liver carcinoma was surgically resected. Roughly 3.5 to 8 million productive TCRbeta reads were obtained per sample, with similar numbers across tissue types.

With 500 ng total RNA as template and a constant-region primer, TCR beta cDNA was made. Each TCR beta library was derived from three nested multiplex PCR rounds that employed slightly modified ARM-PCR. Running 10 cycles apiece, the first two PCR rounds relied on TRBV1-TRBV30 forward primers together with a C-beta reverse primer. TCRdb reanalysed the multiplex PCR reads using MiXCR and keeps one entry per CDR3 protein. Of some 190,000 distinct CDR3 sequences in the sample, about 55% were seen once. Blood RNA was derived from unsorted whole blood, and germline DNA was extracted too. The CDR3 has 12 residues. The germline V gene has CDR1 SQVTM and CDR2 ANQGSEA. V lost 6 bases to trimming and J lost 6 bases; unmatched junction nucleotides: 7.

The clonotype originates from a man aged 35-49 years with primary liver carcinoma and hepatitis B virus infection. The chain links TRBV29-1 to TRBJ2-7; 8 bases align to TRBD2. The sequenced sample was peripheral blood. The CDR3 region has the DNA TGCAGCGTGCGGACTAGCAGTCTCGAGCAGTACTTC. Translation: CSVRTSSLEQYF.